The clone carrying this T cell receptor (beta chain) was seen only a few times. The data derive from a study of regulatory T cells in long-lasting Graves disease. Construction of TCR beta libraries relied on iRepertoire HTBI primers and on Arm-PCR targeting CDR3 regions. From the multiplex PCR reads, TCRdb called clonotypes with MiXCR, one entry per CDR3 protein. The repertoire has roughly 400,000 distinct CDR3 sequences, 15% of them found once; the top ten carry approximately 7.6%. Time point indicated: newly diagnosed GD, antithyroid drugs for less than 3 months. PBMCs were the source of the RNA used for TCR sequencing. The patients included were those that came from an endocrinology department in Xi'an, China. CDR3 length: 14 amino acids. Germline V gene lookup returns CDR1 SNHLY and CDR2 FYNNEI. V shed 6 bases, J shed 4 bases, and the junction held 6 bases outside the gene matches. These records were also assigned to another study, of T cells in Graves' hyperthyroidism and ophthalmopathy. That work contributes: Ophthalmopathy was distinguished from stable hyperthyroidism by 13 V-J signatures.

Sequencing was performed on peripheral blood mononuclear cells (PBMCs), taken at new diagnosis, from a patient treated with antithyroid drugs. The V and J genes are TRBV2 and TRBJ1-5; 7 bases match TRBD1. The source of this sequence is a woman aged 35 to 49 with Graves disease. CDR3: CASSGQERNQPQHF. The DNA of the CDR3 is TGTGCCAGCAGCGGACAGGAGCGTAATCAGCCCCAGCATTTT.